This entry concerns a single T cell receptor beta chain. Its antigen is as yet unknown. Active moderate-to-severe ophthalmopathy, Clinical Activity Score at least 3, NOSPECS at least 4, under 3 months' duration. This sample is part of a study of T cells in Graves' hyperthyroidism and ophthalmopathy. As for the study in general: The initial diagnosis was the point when peripheral blood was collected, ahead of any treatment.

The V and J ends lost 2 bases and 5 bases respectively, with 9 bases between them. From germline, CDR1 is MNHNY and CDR2 SVGAGI (reference sequence). The CDR3 covers 13 residues. What was amplified from RNA transcripts were TCR beta CDR3 regions. The TCR CDR3 first-round RT-PCR relied on the HTBI primer set. TCRdb independently ran MiXCR on the multiplex PCR reads; one entry per CDR3 protein. The repertoire holds 500,000 or so distinct CDR3 sequences, with about a sixth as singletons. Study-wide points: Classification by a 13 V-J model distinguished ophthalmopathy from stable hyperthyroidism. Ophthalmopathy was identified by the model a median about 6.4 months ahead of onset.

Sequenced sample: blood. This chain uses TRBV6-6 with TRBJ1-2; D uncertain. The receptor was derived from a woman aged 18 to 35 with Graves' ophthalmopathy. The CDR3 spells CASSYPGGYGYTF. CDR3 coding DNA: TGTGCCAGCAGTTACCCAGGCGGGTATGGCTACACCTTC.